These 7 T cell receptor beta chains share one sample of origin, sequenced in a study of T-cell reconstitution after alpha-beta-depleted transplantation in children. Preparation of the TCRbeta library was carried out with unique molecular identifiers. MiXCR was run by TCRdb on the PCR reads, yielding one entry per CDR3 protein. This table has 350,000 to 500,000 distinct CDR3 sequences, over 40% appearing once. Material: PBMCs, obtained before TCRalphabeta/CD19-depleted stem cell transplant. These receptor sequences come from a girl aged 2-10 years with aplastic anemia, due to receive a stem cell transplant.

The chain is built from TRBV4-1 and TRBJ2-7; a weak D match, TRBD2 (5 bases). Germline CDR1 MGHRA, CDR2 YSYEKL. The germline V and J ends were trimmed by 0 bases and 12 bases, with 18 bases remaining between them. This CDR3 spans 14 amino acids. This CDR3 is CASSQDMDVLGRYF. The CDR3 DNA sequence: TGCGCCAGCAGCCAAGATATGGACGTACTAGGAAGGTACTTC.

This clonotype appeared a single time. The CDR3 protein is CAISSGDGADTQYF. Written as DNA, the CDR3 is TGTGCCATCAGCTCAGGGGACGGCGCAGATACGCAGTATTTT. The chain links TRBV10-3 to TRBJ2-3, with a tentative D call TRBD1 (6 bases). This CDR3 has 14 residues. Trimming shortened V by 6 bases and J by 4 bases, and 14 bases separated the two germline ends. The germline gives CDR1 ENHRY, CDR2 SYGVKD.

V gene TRBV27 combines with J gene TRBJ1-1; tentative D call: TRBD1 (5 bases). Per the germline V gene, CDR1 is MNHEY and CDR2 is SMNVEV (reference sequence). V dropped 3 bases and J dropped 1 base, with 9 bases sitting between them. This CDR3 comprises 14 residues. This chain's CDR3 is CASSFGTPNTEAFF. CDR3 in DNA: TGTGCCAGCAGTTTCGGGACTCCGAACACTGAAGCTTTCTTT.

The count of this clonotype is one. The V call is TRBV6-5, the J call TRBJ2-3, with D perhaps TRBD2 (6 bases). The ends were cut back, 0 bases at V and 3 bases at J, with 10 bases in the middle. CDR3 length: 15 residues. The germline V gene encodes CDR1 MNHEY and CDR2 SVGAGI. Written as DNA, the CDR3 is TGTGCCAGCAGTTACTCTGGACTACCAACAGATACGCAGTATTTT. Protein: CASSYSGLPTDTQYF.

This clonotype was recorded many times. This chain joins TRBV20-1 and TRBJ2-3; no firm D call. The CDR3 extends over 18 amino acids. Trimming shortened V by 5 bases and J by 0 bases, and 24 bases separated the two germline ends. Germline V lookup: CDR1 DFQATT, CDR2 SNEGSKA (reference sequence). The CDR3 region is CSASLKGSSRASTDTQYF. The CDR3 region has the DNA TGCAGTGCTTCCCTCAAAGGGTCCTCGCGCGCTAGCACAGATACGCAGTATTTT.

This clonotype was recorded many times. The chain combines TRBV18 with TRBJ1-2, with a weak D call TRBD1 (5 bases). This CDR3 spans 16 amino acids. The V end was cut by 3 bases, the J end by 7 bases, with 21 bases between. CDR1 and CDR2 (germline): KGHSH, LQKENI. As DNA, the CDR3 is TGTGCCAGCTCACCCCAGGAATACCCCAGGCAGGGTGGCTACACCTTC. Translating gives CASSPQEYPRQGGYTF. The whole variable domain, filled in from reference TRBV18 and TRBJ1-2, reads NAGVMQNPRHLVRRRGQEARLRCSPMKGHSHVYWYRQLPEEGLKFMVYLQKENIIDESGMPKERFSAEFPKEGPSILRIQQVVRGDSAAYFCASSPQEYPRQGGYTFGSGTRLTVV.

This clonotype was observed a few times. The rearrangement uses TRBV6-1 and TRBJ2-7; D possibly corresponds to TRBD2 (5 bases). Germline V gene data show CDR1 as MNHNS and CDR2 as SASEGT. Trimming pared 7 bases from V and 12 bases from J, leaving 22 bases between. The CDR3 length is 13 residues. The DNA for the CDR3 is TGTGCCAGCAAACCCGAGGAGGCTGCTGCCCGGTACTTC. The encoded protein is CASKPEEAAARYF.